These 18 T cell receptor beta chains share one sample of origin, sequenced in a study of cytomegalovirus exposure and HLA in healthy donors. Primers: 60 Vbeta forward and 13 Jbeta reverse. This table comes from immunoSEQ multiplex PCR, and its TCRdb copy is limited to in-frame clones, with some not included. Of a few hundred thousand clones in the sample, over 70% were seen once. Sequencing input: PBMCs. The receptors originated from a girl aged 2 to 10 in good health and CMV-seronegative.

This clone appeared a single time. V is TRBV18 and J is TRBJ1-5, with a weak D call TRBD1 (6 bases). The CDR3 spans 15 residues. The germline V gene has CDR1 KGHSH and CDR2 LQKENI. Trimming took 1 base from V and 3 from J, leaving 10 bases between them. CDR3: CASSPRQADNQPQHF. CDR3 bases: TGTGCCAGCTCACCACGACAGGCCGACAATCAGCCCCAGCATTTT.

The chain's CDR3 is CASTYESEAFF. In DNA form, the CDR3 reads TGTGCCAGCACCTATGAATCTGAAGCTTTCTTT. The gene calls are TRBV6-5 and TRBJ1-1; D is uncertain. The CDR3 runs 11 residues. Germline CDR1 and CDR2: MNHEY and SVGAGI. The germline V and J ends were trimmed by 7 bases and 6 bases, with 9 bases remaining between them.

V is TRBV15 and J is TRBJ2-1; D remains ambiguous. V lost 4 bases and J lost 5, with 12 bases in between. The CDR3 loop spans 14 amino acids. The V gene's germline CDR1 is LNHNV and CDR2 YYDKDF (reference sequence). The CDR3 coding sequence is TGTGCCACCAGCAACGGTGATCTTCACAATGAGCAGTTCTTC. Its protein product is CATSNGDLHNEQFF.

Regarding this clone: This specimen includes other DNA sequences encoding the same CDR3. The genes are TRBV7-9 and TRBJ2-3; possibly TRBD2 for D (6 bases). Looked up from germline, CDR1 is SEHNR and CDR2 is FQNEAQ (reference sequence). The CDR3 extends over 15 amino acids. V was shortened by 2 bases and J by 6 bases, with 15 bases between the two germline ends. CDR3 sequence: CASSLRSGVRDTQYF. In DNA form, the CDR3 reads TGTGCCAGCAGCTTAAGGTCGGGGGTAAGGGATACGCAGTATTTT.

This clone appeared a few times. This chain uses TRBV27 with TRBJ2-3, with a weak D call TRBD1 (5 bases). V lost 5 bases to trimming and J lost 1 base, with 10 bases between them. Germline CDR1 reads MNHEY; CDR2 reads SMNVEV (reference sequence). The CDR3 is 14 amino acids. The CDR3 here is CASSRTTRTDTQYF. DNA of the CDR3: TGTGCCAGCAGTAGGACAACCCGCACAGATACGCAGTATTTT.

The V gene is TRBV7-8, the J gene TRBJ2-3; D uncertain. Trimming shortened V by 4 bases and J by 1 base, and 15 bases separated the two germline ends. The CDR3 is 16 amino acids. The germline gives CDR1 SGHVS, CDR2 FQNEAQ. The CDR3 reads CASSSLVFVGTDTQYF. The CDR3 DNA follows: TGTGCCAGCAGCTCGCTAGTTTTTGTGGGCACAGATACGCAGTATTTT.

This clone was recorded a few times. J is TRBJ2-1 and V is TRBV2; TRBD2 is a possible D gene (6 bases). The length of the CDR3 is 14 residues. In germline, CDR1 is SNHLY, CDR2 FYNNEI. This chain's CDR3 is CAAVGGEAYNEQFF. The DNA of the CDR3 is TGTGCAGCGGTGGGGGGTGAGGCCTACAATGAGCAGTTCTTC.

This chain joins TRBV5-1 and TRBJ1-2; 12 nucleotides align to TRBD1. The V gene end was trimmed by 0 bases and the J gene end by 8 bases; junction bases not matched to a gene: 11. The CDR3 covers 17 residues. The germline gives CDR1 SGHRS, CDR2 YFSETQ. The chain's CDR3 is CASSLAAPGQGARGYTF. The CDR3 coding sequence is TGCGCCAGCAGCTTGGCGGCTCCGGGACAGGGGGCGCGGGGCTACACCTTC.

The gene calls are TRBV5-1 and TRBJ2-7; 8 positions match TRBD2. The CDR3 extends over 15 amino acids. Germline V CDR1 and CDR2: SGHRS, YFSETQ. After removal of 9 bases from V and 3 bases from J, the junction contained 14 bases not matched to a gene. CDR3: CATREVPGLGYEQYF. CDR3 DNA: TGCGCCACCCGGGAGGTACCGGGACTAGGCTACGAGCAGTACTTC.

The V and J genes are TRBV2 and TRBJ2-4; TRBD2 matches at 9 bases. Trimming removed 7 bases from V and 1 base from J; junction bases left unmatched: 8. The CDR3 runs to 16 residues. Germline CDR1 is SNHLY and CDR2 is FYNNEI. The DNA for the CDR3 is TGTGCCAGCATTGGCGGGAGGGCATTCGCCAAAAACATTCAGTACTTC. Amino acid sequence: CASIGGRAFAKNIQYF.

The chain employs TRBV11-2 and TRBJ1-3; TRBD1 aligns across 7 bases. V was clipped by 6 bases and J by 0 bases; unmatched bases: 8. Germline V CDR1 and CDR2: SGHAT, FQNNGV. CDR3 length: 16 amino acids. This chain's CDR3 is CASRPGQASSGNTIYF. The CDR3 region has the DNA TGTGCCAGCAGGCCAGGACAGGCCAGCTCTGGAAACACCATATATTTT.

The chain has TRBV7-2 and TRBJ1-5; D not certain. The CDR3 has 15 residues. Trimming took 2 bases from V and 4 from J, leaving 12 bases between them. In germline, CDR1 is SGHTA, CDR2 FQGNSA. The CDR3 spells CASSLNARVNQPQHF. In nucleotides, the CDR3 is TGTGCCAGCAGCTTAAACGCGAGGGTTAATCAGCCCCAGCATTTT.

The chain combines TRBV27 with TRBJ2-3; 7 bases are a match to TRBD2. This CDR3 spans 13 amino acids. Germline-derived CDR1 and CDR2 are MNHEY and SMNVEV (reference sequence). V lost 8 bases, J lost 1 base, and 3 bases stayed unmatched. The CDR3 here is CASGRARTDTQYF. The CDR3 DNA sequence: TGTGCCAGCGGGAGGGCCCGCACAGATACGCAGTATTTT.

This clone is a singleton in its sample. CDR3 loop: CASSLRRLSGLSYNEQFF. As DNA, the CDR3 is TGTGCCAGCAGCCTCCGCCGGTTAAGCGGCCTGTCCTACAATGAGCAGTTCTTC. The J gene is TRBJ2-1, the V gene TRBV7-9; weak D call: TRBD2 (5 bases). The CDR3 covers 18 residues. Trimming shortened V by 5 bases and J by 1 base, and 21 bases separated the two germline ends. Germline CDR1 reads SEHNR; CDR2 reads FQNEAQ (reference sequence).

To note about this clone: At one end the junction does not follow the germline gene, possibly because of a read error. This chain links TRBV7-9 with TRBJ2-7; 9 nucleotides agree with TRBD2. CDR3 length equals 17 residues. Germline CDR1 is SEHNR and CDR2 is FQNEAQ (reference sequence). CDR3 sequence (DNA): TGTTCCAGCAGCTTCCAAATCCGGGGACTAGCCCCCTACGAGCAGTACTTC. Protein product: CSSSFQIRGLAPYEQYF.

This sequence joins TRBV20-1 and TRBJ2-7; possible D gene TRBD2, 6 bases. The germline CDR1 and CDR2 sequences are DFQATT and SNEGSKA (reference sequence). Trimming left V 5 bases short and J 7 bases short, with 12 bases between. This CDR3 has 11 residues. The CDR3 coding sequence is TGCAGTGCTCGGGGGTTAGGGGAGCAGTACTTC. Amino acid sequence: CSARGLGEQYF.

The rearrangement uses TRBV28 and TRBJ1-2, with 7 nucleotides matching TRBD1. With 6 bases clipped from V and 2 bases from J, the junction kept 9 bases outside the gene matches. The CDR3 runs to 15 residues. Looked up from germline, CDR1 is MDHEN and CDR2 is SYDVKM. CDR3 residues: CASSFNRDRNYGYTF. In DNA form, the CDR3 reads TGTGCCAGCAGCTTCAACCGGGACAGAAACTATGGCTACACCTTC.

V is TRBV19 and J is TRBJ2-3; 10 positions match TRBD1. The CDR3 consists of 16 residues. V lost 6 bases to trimming and J lost 2 bases; unmatched junction nucleotides: 8. Germline values: CDR1 LNHDA, CDR2 SQIVND (reference sequence). CDR3 sequence (DNA): TGTGCCAGTAGGGGACAGGGGACCTATTACACAGATACGCAGTATTTT. It codes for CASRGQGTYYTDTQYF.